The next 15 T cell receptor beta chains were all read from a single sample in a study of T-cell memory formation after mild COVID-19. MiXCR, run by TCRdb on the 5' RACE reads, gives a single entry per CDR3 protein. The table records hundreds of thousands of distinct CDR3 sequences, around 28% of them present only once. Sample: PBMCs or a T cell subset sorted from them (not recorded which). These TCRs come from an adult woman who had mild COVID-19 (a few samples of this study predate the infection). Cell type and time point are not known.

This clonotype was seen only a few times. The V gene is TRBV6-5, the J gene TRBJ2-2; D unresolved. The CDR3 loop spans 13 amino acids. CDR1 is MNHEY, CDR2 SVGAGI, per germline. The V and J ends lost 5 bases and 7 bases respectively, with 11 bases between them. CDR3 nucleotide sequence: TGTGCCAGCAGTCCCCGCCGTGGCGGGGAGCTGTTTTTT. It encodes CASSPRRGGELFF.

The chain employs TRBV7-2 and TRBJ2-7; possibly TRBD2 for D (7 bases). Looked up from germline, CDR1 is SGHTA and CDR2 is FQGNSA. The CDR3 loop spans 15 amino acids. With 5 bases removed from V and 3 bases from J, the gap between germline ends came to 17 bases. CDR3 DNA: TGTGCCAGCAGCCCTCACGCGGGGGACATCTACGAGCAGTACTTC. It translates to CASSPHAGDIYEQYF.

V usage is TRBV5-4 and J usage is TRBJ1-4; D unresolved. This CDR3 has 14 amino acids. V was shortened by 0 bases and J by 8 bases, with 11 bases between the two germline ends. Per the germline V gene, CDR1 is SGHNT and CDR2 is YYREEE (reference sequence). The CDR3: CASSLGFMGEKLFF. The CDR3 DNA follows: TGTGCCAGCAGCTTGGGGTTCATGGGGGAAAAACTGTTTTTT.

The chain combines TRBV7-9 with TRBJ2-7; no reliable D call. Germline loops: CDR1 SEHNR, CDR2 FQNEAQ (reference sequence). V was clipped by 5 bases and J by 0 bases, with 11 bases between them. The CDR3 has 14 residues. The CDR3 here is CASSPTESSYEQYF. CDR3 coding DNA: TGTGCCAGCAGCCCTACAGAAAGCTCCTACGAGCAGTACTTC. The variable domain in full, with the rest retrieved from reference TRBV7-9 and TRBJ2-7, is DTGVSQNPRHKITKRGQNVTFRCDPISEHNRLYWYRQTLGQGPEFLTYFQNEAQLEKSRLLSDRFSAERPKGSFSTLEIQRTEQGDSAMYLCASSPTESSYEQYFGPGTRLTVT.

The chain carries TRBV29-1 and TRBJ2-5; possible D gene TRBD2, 6 bases. Trimming removed 5 bases at V and 9 bases at J, with 16 bases between. This CDR3 spans 12 amino acids. CDR1 SQVTM and CDR2 ANQGSEA come from the germline V gene. The CDR3 DNA is TGCAGCGTTCTCGTTAGGGGAGGTGCCCAGTACTTC. Encoded protein: CSVLVRGGAQYF.

This clonotype was picked up a small number of times. The rearrangement links TRBV7-9 to TRBJ2-7; 7 nucleotides agree with TRBD2. V lost 2 bases, J lost 13 bases, and 8 bases stayed unmatched. Germline V CDR1 and CDR2: SEHNR, FQNEAQ (reference sequence). The CDR3 sequence is 12 residues long. The chain's CDR3 is CASSLSRDYPYF. The CDR3 coding sequence is TGTGCCAGCAGCTTATCCCGGGACTACCCTTACTTC.

This chain links TRBV7-2 with TRBJ2-1, with unresolved D. CDR3 size: 15 residues. V lost 0 bases to trimming and J lost 0 bases, with 6 bases between them. Per germline, CDR1 SGHTA and CDR2 FQGNSA. In DNA form, the CDR3 reads TGTGCCAGCAGCTTAGCCCGGAGCTCCTACAATGAGCAGTTCTTC. Translation: CASSLARSSYNEQFF.

The rearrangement links TRBV14 to TRBJ1-2, with D uncertain. The CDR3 runs to 13 residues. Germline CDR1 reads SGHDN; CDR2 reads FVKESK. V was trimmed by 5 bases and J by 4 bases, leaving 11 bases between them. CDR3 sequence reads: CASSGVTAYGYTF. The CDR3 nucleotides read TGTGCCAGCAGCGGGGTTACGGCCTATGGCTACACCTTC. Using reference TRBV14 and TRBJ1-2 for the parts outside the CDR3, the full variable domain is EAGVTQFPSHSVIEKGQTVTLRCDPISGHDNLYWYRRVMGKEIKFLLHFVKESKQDESGMPNNRFLAERTGGTYSTLKVQPAELEDSGVYFCASSGVTAYGYTFGSGTRLTVV.

This clonotype has just a few counts. V and J are TRBV3-1 and TRBJ2-2; D may be TRBD1 (6 bases). Trimming removed 6 bases from V and 6 bases from J, with 11 bases in between. Germline V CDR1 and CDR2: LGHDT, YNNKEL (reference sequence). This CDR3 spans 13 amino acids. Here the CDR3 DNA reads TGTGCCAGCAGTTCCAGGGGACCCGGGGAGCTGTTTTTT. It is translated as CASSSRGPGELFF.

There are a few counts of this clonotype. The chain has TRBV5-1 and TRBJ1-1; 8 bases are a match to TRBD1. In germline, CDR1 is SGHRS, CDR2 YFSETQ. The trim removed 4 bases at V and 1 base at J, leaving 9 bases unmatched. The length of the CDR3 is 16 residues. The CDR3 is CASSGSIGQGNTEAFF. CDR3 nucleotides: TGCGCCAGCAGCGGGAGTATAGGACAGGGGAACACTGAAGCTTTCTTT.

The chain is built from TRBV15 and TRBJ1-2, with TRBD1 as a possible D gene (5 bases). CDR1 is LNHNV, CDR2 YYDKDF, per germline (reference sequence). This CDR3 is 16 amino acids long. Trimming shortened V by 0 bases and J by 0 bases, and 11 bases separated the two germline ends. CDR3 loop: CATSRDLSGANYGYTF. The CDR3 bases are TGTGCCACCAGCAGAGATCTCTCGGGGGCTAACTATGGCTACACCTTC.

V is TRBV4-1 and J is TRBJ2-7, with D maybe TRBD1 (6 bases). V was pared by 0 bases and J by 6 bases, with 9 bases between. Germline values: CDR1 MGHRA, CDR2 YSYEKL. This CDR3 contains 13 residues. Here the CDR3 reads CASSQETGSEQYF. The CDR3 bases are TGCGCCAGCAGCCAAGAGACAGGAAGCGAGCAGTACTTC.

The chain combines TRBV5-1 with TRBJ2-1; no clear D gene. Per germline, CDR1 SGHRS and CDR2 YFSETQ. This CDR3 has 12 amino acids. V was clipped by 6 bases and J by 8 bases, with 12 bases between them. The CDR3 nucleotides are TGCGCCAGCAAGCACCACGGTGATGAGCAGTTCTTC. Translating it yields CASKHHGDEQFF.

The table lists this clonotype with many counts. The chain links TRBV5-1 to TRBJ2-1, with TRBD2 identical over 10 bases. J was trimmed by 3 bases and V by 0 bases; bases with no gene match: 6. CDR3 size: 17 residues. Germline V gene sequence: CDR1 SGHRS, CDR2 YFSETQ. As DNA, the CDR3 is TGCGCCAGCAGCTTGGAACCTAGCGGGAGTAGCTACAATGAGCAGTTCTTC. Translation gives CASSLEPSGSSYNEQFF.

The table lists this clonotype with a few counts. The chain couples TRBV7-8 to TRBJ2-1; possible D gene TRBD2, 5 bases. The V gene lost 4 bases and the J gene lost 3 bases, with 22 bases spanning the gap. The CDR3 length is 18 residues. The V gene's germline CDR1 is SGHVS and CDR2 FQNEAQ. The CDR3, as DNA: TGTGCCAGCAGCTCGGGTCCTTTTGAGGGTCGTTACTACAATGAGCAGTTCTTC. It specifies CASSSGPFEGRYYNEQFF. Using reference TRBV7-8 and TRBJ2-1 for the parts outside the CDR3, the full variable domain is GAGVSQSPRYKVAKRGQDVALRCDPISGHVSLFWYQQALGQGPEFLTYFQNEAQLDKSGLPSDRFFAERPEGSVSTLKIQRTQQEDSAVYLCASSSGPFEGRYYNEQFFGPGTRLTVL.